Shown below are 17 T cell receptor beta chains from a single sample sequenced in a study of T-cell memory formation after mild COVID-19. TCRdb re-analysed the 5' RACE reads in MiXCR, keeping a single row per CDR3 protein. The data show 450,000 to 650,000 distinct CDR3 sequences, about a sixth seen once. The sample was PBMCs or a T cell subset sorted from them (not recorded which). The receptor source for this set is an adult woman who had mild COVID-19 (a few samples of this study predate the infection). Cell type and time point are not known.

There are a few counts of this clonotype. V gene TRBV12-3 or TRBV12-4 combines with J gene TRBJ1-5; no clear D. Trimming took off 4 bases at V and 0 bases at J, with 7 bases between the two ends. CDR3 length: 14 residues. The CDR3 region has the DNA TGTGCCAGCAGTTATTCCGATAGCAATCAGCCCCAGCATTTT. It codes for CASSYSDSNQPQHF.

This clonotype has just a few counts. J is TRBJ2-3 and V is TRBV27, with 10 bases aligning to TRBD2. This CDR3 contains 16 residues. Germline V gene lookup returns CDR1 MNHEY and CDR2 SMNVEV (reference sequence). V shed 4 bases, J shed 2 bases, and the junction held 6 bases outside the gene matches. CDR3: CASSSASGGYTDTQYF. CDR3 DNA sequence: TGTGCCAGCAGTTCGGCTAGCGGGGGCTACACAGATACGCAGTATTTT.

There are a few counts of this clonotype. The rearrangement joins TRBV12-3 or TRBV12-4 to TRBJ2-1; D is perhaps TRBD2 (6 bases). The CDR3 is made up of 17 amino acids. Trimming removed 4 bases at V and 4 bases at J, with 20 bases between. The CDR3 DNA reads TGTGCCAGCAGTTGGGACTCCGAAGCCCTCTTTTACAATGAGCAGTTCTTC. This codes for CASSWDSEALFYNEQFF.

The rearrangement joins TRBV7-2 to TRBJ1-1; D is possibly TRBD1 (6 bases). The germline V gene encodes CDR1 SGHTA and CDR2 FQGNSA. Trimming left V 1 base short and J 3 bases short, with 12 bases between. There are 15 residues in the CDR3. The CDR3 DNA reads as TGTGCCAGCAGCTTAGTGGGGGGGCTTTACACTGAAGCTTTCTTT. This encodes CASSLVGGLYTEAFF.

The V and J genes are TRBV10-3 and TRBJ2-1; 11 bases line up with TRBD2. Germline V CDR1 and CDR2: ENHRY, SYGVKD. Trimming cost V 2 bases and J 8 bases; bases outside gene matches: 5. The CDR3 runs to 15 residues. In DNA form, the CDR3 reads TGTGCCATCAGTGAGGGTAGCGGGAGGGCCGATGAGCAGTTCTTC. Translating gives CAISEGSGRADEQFF.

In its sample, this clonotype was seen many times. This chain uses TRBV6-6 with TRBJ2-5, with D possibly being TRBD1 or TRBD2 (5 bases each). The CDR3 covers 14 residues. Germline lookup yields CDR1 MNHNY and CDR2 SVGAGI (reference sequence). V lost 6 bases and J 5 bases, leaving 16 bases between the germline ends. The CDR3 loop reads CASRVGAGKETQYF. The CDR3 DNA reads TGTGCCAGCAGGGTCGGGGCAGGGAAGGAGACCCAGTACTTC.

The V and J genes are TRBV3-1 and TRBJ2-1; a possible D gene is TRBD2 (5 bases). Germline CDR1 LGHDT, CDR2 YNNKEL (reference sequence). The V end was cut by 2 bases, the J end by 8 bases, with 10 bases between. This CDR3 has 13 residues. The CDR3 is CASSQSLDHEQFF. DNA of the CDR3: TGTGCCAGCAGCCAATCACTAGACCATGAGCAGTTCTTC.

This clonotype has a handful of counts. This rearrangement joins TRBV20-1 to TRBJ2-1, with 10 bases fitting TRBD2. Per the germline V gene, CDR1 is DFQATT and CDR2 is SNEGSKA (reference sequence). The CDR3 covers 15 residues. The trim removed 3 bases at V and 5 bases at J, leaving 7 bases unmatched. The CDR3 nucleotides are TGCAGTGCTAGGGCGCTAGCGGGGGAGAACAATGAGCAGTTCTTC. Translating gives CSARALAGENNEQFF.

J is TRBJ2-1 and V is TRBV24-1, with TRBD2 as a possible D gene (7 bases). CDR1 and CDR2 (germline): KGHDR, SFDVKD. V lost 9 bases and J lost 8, with 19 bases in between. The CDR3 contains 14 residues. The CDR3 nucleotides read TGTGCCACCGGCCACGGGGGGCCAAAGGATGAGCAGTTCTTC. Translation: CATGHGGPKDEQFF.

This rearrangement joins TRBV9 to TRBJ2-3, with a tentative D call TRBD2 (5 bases). Trimming left V 3 bases short and J 3 bases short, with 11 bases between. The germline V gene has CDR1 SGDLS and CDR2 YYNGEE. CDR3 length equals 14 residues. The CDR3 sequence is CASSGDYLTDTQYF. CDR3 nucleotides: TGTGCCAGCAGCGGAGACTATTTAACAGATACGCAGTATTTT. Full variable domain (remainder filled in from reference TRBV9 and TRBJ2-3): DSGVTQTPKHLITATGQRVTLRCSPRSGDLSVYWYQQSLDQGLQFLIQYYNGEERAKGNILERFSAQQFPDLHSELNLSSLELGDSALYFCASSGDYLTDTQYFGPGTRLTVL.

With respect to this clonotype: Relative to the germline gene, one junction end is altered; a read error may explain this. The chain employs TRBV7-8 and TRBJ2-2, with D tentatively TRBD2 (5 bases). There are 15 residues in the CDR3. Germline CDR1 SGHVS, CDR2 FQNEAQ. CDR3 nucleotides: TGTGCCAGCAGCATAGCACCACGGGGTACCGGGGAGCTGTTTTTT. As protein: CASSIAPRGTGELFF.

This rearrangement joins TRBV12-3 or TRBV12-4 to TRBJ1-1; 7 bases fit TRBD1. V gave up 4 bases and J gave up 11 bases; unmatched junction bases: 7. CDR3 length equals 12 residues. The CDR3: CASSSTPRGAFF. For the CDR3, the DNA is TGTGCCAGCAGTTCAACCCCCAGGGGGGCTTTCTTT.

This clonotype was seen a few times. The CDR3 loop reads CASSNRTSYNSPLHF. CDR3 coding DNA: TGTGCCAGCAGCAATCGGACCTCCTATAATTCACCCCTCCACTTT. J is TRBJ1-6 and V is TRBV21-1. TRBV21-1 is a listed pseudogene. CDR3 length: 15 residues.

This clonotype has just one count. J is TRBJ2-4 and V is TRBV6-5, with 10 bases lining up with TRBD1. CDR1 MNHEY and CDR2 SVGAGI come from the germline V gene. CDR3 length equals 14 residues. Trimming cost V 4 bases and J 8 bases; bases outside gene matches: 5. The CDR3, as DNA: TGTGCCAGCAGTTCTCGGACAGGGGGAGACATTCAGTACTTC. Protein: CASSSRTGGDIQYF.

In its sample, this clonotype was seen a few times. V is TRBV6-5 and J is TRBJ2-1, with a weak D call TRBD2 (6 bases). Germline CDR1 and CDR2: MNHEY and SVGAGI. The CDR3 loop spans 14 amino acids. V lost 3 bases to trimming and J lost 4 bases, with 10 bases between them. The CDR3 protein is CASSYWGEYNEQFF. As DNA, the CDR3 is TGTGCCAGCAGTTATTGGGGGGAGTACAATGAGCAGTTCTTC.

The chain combines TRBV5-6 with TRBJ2-1; maybe TRBD2 (5 bases). The V and J ends lost 3 bases and 8 bases respectively, with 12 bases between them. Per germline, CDR1 SGHDT and CDR2 YYEEEE. The CDR3 has 13 amino acids. The CDR3 loop reads CASSWSRGYEQFF. The CDR3 nucleotides are TGTGCCAGCAGCTGGAGCCGGGGATATGAGCAGTTCTTC.

This clonotype has a handful of counts. This chain connects TRBV5-1 to TRBJ2-1, with D possibly TRBD1 on 6 matching bases. Germline V gene data show CDR1 as SGHRS and CDR2 as YFSETQ. The CDR3 sequence is 13 residues long. V shed 4 bases and J shed 10 bases, with 15 bases lying between them. The CDR3 is CASSTNRVTEQFF. The CDR3 DNA sequence: TGCGCCAGCAGCACAAACAGGGTCACGGAGCAGTTCTTC.